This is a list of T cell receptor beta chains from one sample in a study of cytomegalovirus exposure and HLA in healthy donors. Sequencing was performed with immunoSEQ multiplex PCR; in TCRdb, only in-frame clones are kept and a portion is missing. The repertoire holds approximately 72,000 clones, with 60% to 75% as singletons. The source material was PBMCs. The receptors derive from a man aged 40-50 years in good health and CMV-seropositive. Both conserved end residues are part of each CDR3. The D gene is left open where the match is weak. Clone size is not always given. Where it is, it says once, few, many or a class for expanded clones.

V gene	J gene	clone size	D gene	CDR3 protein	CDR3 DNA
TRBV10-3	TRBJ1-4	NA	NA	CAISESRSHEKLFF	TGTGCCATCAGTGAGTCGAGATCCCATGAAAAACTGTTTTTT
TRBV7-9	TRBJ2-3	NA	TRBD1	CASSLQGEDTQYF	TGTGCCAGCAGCTTGCAGGGGGAAGATACGCAGTATTTT
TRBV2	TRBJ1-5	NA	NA	CASKRTVNQPQHF	TGTGCCAGCAAGAGAACTGTCAATCAGCCCCAGCATTTT
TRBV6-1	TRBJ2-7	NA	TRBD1	CASSRTGDHEQYF	TGTGCCAGCAGTCGGACAGGGGATCACGAGCAGTACTTC
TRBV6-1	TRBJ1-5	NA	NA	CASSETPETDFYSNQPQHF	TGTGCCAGCAGTGAAACTCCTGAGACAGACTTTTATAGCAATCAGCCCCAGCATTTT
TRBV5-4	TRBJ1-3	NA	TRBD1	CASSLGTGGWRNTIYF	TGTGCCAGCAGCTTGGGGACAGGGGGTTGGAGAAACACCATATATTTT
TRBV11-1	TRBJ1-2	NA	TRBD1	CASGQGSYGYTF	TGTGCCAGCGGACAGGGCTCCTATGGCTACACCTTC
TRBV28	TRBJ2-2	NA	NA	CASNYRNTGELFF	TGTGCCAGCAATTACAGGAACACCGGGGAGCTGTTTTTT
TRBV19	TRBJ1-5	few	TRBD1	CASSPPGTGGFQPQHF	TGTGCCAGTAGTCCCCCCGGGACAGGGGGGTTTCAGCCCCAGCATTTT
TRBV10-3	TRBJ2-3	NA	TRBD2	CAISGAGTSGGRSTDTQYF	TGTGCCATCAGTGGGGCGGGGACTAGCGGGGGGCGTAGCACAGATACGCAGTATTTT
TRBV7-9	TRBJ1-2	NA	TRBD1	CASSGTGPFGYTF	TGTGCCAGCAGCGGGACAGGGCCTTTTGGCTACACCTTC
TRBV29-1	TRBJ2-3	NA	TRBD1	CSVEGQGNTDTQYF	TGCAGCGTGGAGGGACAGGGTAACACAGATACGCAGTATTTT
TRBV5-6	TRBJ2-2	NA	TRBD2	CASTRQRGDTGELFF	TGTGCCAGCACCCGTCAGCGGGGGGACACCGGGGAGCTGTTTTTT
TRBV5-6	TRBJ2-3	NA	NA	CASSVSGTDTQYF	TGTGCCAGCAGCGTATCAGGGACAGATACGCAGTATTTT
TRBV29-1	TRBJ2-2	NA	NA	CSVLYREVAGELFF	TGCAGCGTTCTATACAGGGAAGTCGCCGGGGAGCTGTTTTTT
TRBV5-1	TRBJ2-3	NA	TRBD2	CASSYSGGLSTDTQYF	TGCGCCAGCAGCTACAGCGGGGGCCTCAGCACAGATACGCAGTATTTT
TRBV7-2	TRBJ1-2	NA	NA	CASSLVRGQGHYGYTF	TGTGCCAGCAGCTTAGTACGTGGGCAGGGCCACTATGGCTACACCTTC
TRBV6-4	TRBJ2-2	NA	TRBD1	CASQRTGDGTGELFF	TGTGCCAGCCAAAGGACAGGGGACGGCACCGGGGAGCTGTTTTTT
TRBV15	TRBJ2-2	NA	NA	CATSPNPGELFF	TGTGCCACCAGCCCTAACCCCGGGGAGCTGTTTTTT
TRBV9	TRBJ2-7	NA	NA	CASSADYLSVDEQYF	TGTGCCAGCAGCGCGGACTACCTCTCGGTGGACGAGCAGTACTTC
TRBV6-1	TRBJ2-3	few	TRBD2	CASSETSGGADTQYF	TGTGCCAGCAGTGAAACTAGCGGGGGGGCAGATACGCAGTATTTT
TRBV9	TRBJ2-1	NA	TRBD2	CASSATSGGWYNEQFF	TGTGCCAGCAGCGCAACTAGCGGGGGGTGGTACAATGAGCAGTTCTTC
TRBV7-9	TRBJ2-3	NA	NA	CASSLANRDTQYF	TGTGCCAGCAGCCTAGCAAATCGGGATACGCAGTATTTT
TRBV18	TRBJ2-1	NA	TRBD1	CASSEQGRLYNEQFF	TGTGCCAGCTCAGAACAGGGGCGATTATACAATGAGCAGTTCTTC
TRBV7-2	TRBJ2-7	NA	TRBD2	CASSLGSSGDYEQYF	TGTGCCAGCAGCTTAGGTTCTAGCGGGGACTACGAGCAGTACTTC
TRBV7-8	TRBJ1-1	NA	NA	CASSRRNRHGRGGTEAFF	TGTGCCAGCAGCCGTAGAAACCGGCATGGGCGGGGGGGCACTGAAGCTTTCTTT
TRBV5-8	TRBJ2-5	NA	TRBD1	CASSPGQAEETQYF	TGTGCCAGCAGCCCGGGACAGGCCGAAGAGACCCAGTACTTC
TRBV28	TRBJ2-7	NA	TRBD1	CASSLVGQVSYEQYF	TGTGCCAGCAGTTTAGTCGGACAGGTCTCCTACGAGCAGTACTTC
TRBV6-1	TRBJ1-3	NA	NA	CASSEVAGSGNTIYF	TGTGCCAGCAGTGAAGTGGCGGGGTCTGGAAACACCATATATTTT
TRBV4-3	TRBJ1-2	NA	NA	CASRQGINYGYTF	TGCGCCAGCAGACAGGGAATTAACTATGGCTACACCTTC
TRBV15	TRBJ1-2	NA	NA	CATSRDLGTTYGYTF	TGTGCCACCAGCAGAGATCTTGGCACTACCTATGGCTACACCTTC
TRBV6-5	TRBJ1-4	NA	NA	CASRNRRANEKLFF	TGTGCCAGCAGAAACAGGAGAGCTAATGAAAAACTGTTTTTT
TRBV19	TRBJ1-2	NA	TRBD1	CASSTDRRILYGYTF	TGTGCCAGTAGCACGGACAGGAGGATTCTCTATGGCTACACCTTC
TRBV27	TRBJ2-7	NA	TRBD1	CASGAGTGPYEQYF	TGTGCCAGCGGAGCCGGGACAGGGCCCTACGAGCAGTACTTC
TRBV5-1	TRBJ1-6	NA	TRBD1	CASSSRTGTENSPLHF	TGCGCCAGCAGCTCCAGGACCGGGACAGAGAATTCACCCCTCCACTTT
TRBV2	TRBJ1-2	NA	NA	CASSEGWEGPSDYGYTF	TGTGCCAGCAGTGAAGGATGGGAGGGGCCCTCGGACTATGGCTACACCTTC
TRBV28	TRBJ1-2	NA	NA	CASRNPGPSGGYTF	TGTGCCAGCAGGAACCCAGGGCCAAGTGGGGGCTACACCTTC
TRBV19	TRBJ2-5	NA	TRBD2	CASSMGGTSGGRGETQYF	TGTGCCAGTAGTATGGGTGGGACTAGCGGGGGAAGGGGAGAGACCCAGTACTTC
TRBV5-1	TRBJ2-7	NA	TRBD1	CASSLTGTAYEQYF	TGCGCCAGCAGCTTAACCGGGACAGCCTACGAGCAGTACTTC
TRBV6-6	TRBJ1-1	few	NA	CASSLLGGGRTEAFF	TGTGCCAGCAGTCTACTTGGGGGGGGTAGGACTGAAGCTTTCTTT
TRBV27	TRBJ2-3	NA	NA	CASSLSGRRTDTQYF	TGTGCCAGCAGTTTATCGGGGCGTCGCACAGATACGCAGTATTTT
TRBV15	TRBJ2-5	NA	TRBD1	CATRTRTGNLETQYF	TGTGCCACCAGGACTAGGACAGGGAATTTGGAGACCCAGTACTTC
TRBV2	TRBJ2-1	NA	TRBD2	CASRTGTSGGEQFF	TGTGCCAGCAGGACGGGGACTAGCGGGGGTGAGCAGTTCTTC
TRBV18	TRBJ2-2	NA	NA	CASSPNLLENTGELFF	TGTGCCAGCTCACCAAACCTTCTAGAAAACACCGGGGAGCTGTTTTTT
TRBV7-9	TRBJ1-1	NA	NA	CASSPQYTSGRGTEAFF	TGTGCCAGCAGCCCCCAGTATACATCGGGTAGAGGGACTGAAGCTTTCTTT
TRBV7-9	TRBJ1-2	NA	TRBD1	CASSLGVGQGAFGYTF	TGTGCCAGCAGCTTAGGAGTTGGGCAGGGGGCCTTTGGCTACACCTTC
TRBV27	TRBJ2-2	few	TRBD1	CASSPTSGTEKTGELFF	TGTGCCAGCAGCCCGACCTCCGGGACAGAGAAGACCGGGGAGCTGTTTTTT
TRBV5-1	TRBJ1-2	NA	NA	CASSLRQDHGYTF	TGCGCCAGCAGCTTAAGACAGGACCATGGCTACACCTTC
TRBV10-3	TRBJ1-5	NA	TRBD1	CAIRGTESDQPQHF	TGTGCCATCAGGGGGACAGAGTCGGATCAGCCCCAGCATTTT